Listed below are T cell receptor beta chains from one sample, sequenced in a study of beta chain features in type 1 diabetes. Clones were read by immunoSEQ multiplex PCR, and TCRdb kept only the in-frame ones, dropping some. The sample lists under 350,000 clones, 13% to 15% occurring once. Sequencing was carried out using naive CD4+ T cells from blood. The receptors stem from a man aged 30 to 39 with type 1 diabetes. Each CDR3 is given with its conserved first and last residue. D genes are given only for firm matches. The size of a clone is reported for some rows only, either as once, few or many, or as a class for expanded clones.

v_gene,d_gene,abundance,j_gene,CDR3nt,CDR3aa
TRBV7-9,TRBD1,NA,TRBJ2-7,TGTGCCAGCAGCGAAGGGACAGGGGTCTACGAGCAGTACTTC,CASSEGTGVYEQYF
TRBV19,TRBD1,NA,TRBJ2-1,TGTGCCAGTAGTATTGATAGGGGGCCCGACAATGAGCAGTTCTTC,CASSIDRGPDNEQFF
TRBV7-6,TRBD1,NA,TRBJ1-1,TGTGCCAGCAGCTTTACAGGGGTGGGGGAAGTCACTGAAGCTTTCTTT,CASSFTGVGEVTEAFF
TRBV9,NA,few,TRBJ1-5,TGTGCCAGCAGCCCAGAGGGCGGTTACAATCAGCCCCAGCATTTT,CASSPEGGYNQPQHF
TRBV7-2,TRBD1,NA,TRBJ1-1,TGTGCCAGCAGCTTGGACAGGTTTATGGGGGGCACTGAAGCTTTCTTT,CASSLDRFMGGTEAFF
TRBV2,TRBD1,NA,TRBJ2-1,TGTGCCAGCACTGTCGGACAGGGGGCACAGTTCTTC,CASTVGQGAQFF
TRBV2,TRBD2,NA,TRBJ2-1,TGTGCCAGCAGTCCGGGACTAGTAAGGTTCTTC,CASSPGLVRFF
TRBV7-8,NA,few,TRBJ2-1,TGTGCCAGCAGCTTGGGCAGGTCGTTCGACAATGAGCAGTTCTTC,CASSLGRSFDNEQFF
TRBV7-2,TRBD1,NA,TRBJ2-5,TGTGCCAGCAGTTTACAGGGGGCTCGGGAGACCCAGTACTTC,CASSLQGARETQYF
TRBV9,NA,NA,TRBJ2-2,TGTGCCAGCACCGAGGGGGTCACCGGGGAGCTGTTTTTT,CASTEGVTGELFF
TRBV7-9,TRBD2,NA,TRBJ2-5,TGTGCCAGCAGCATGGGACTAGCGGGACAAGAGACCCAGTACTTC,CASSMGLAGQETQYF
TRBV7-2,NA,NA,TRBJ1-2,TGTGCCAGCAGCTTCCCGCCCAGCGTCTATGGCTACACCTTC,CASSFPPSVYGYTF
TRBV19,TRBD1,few,TRBJ1-5,TGTGCCAGTAGGAGAGGGGGCGCGGGTCAGCCCCAGCATTTT,CASRRGGAGQPQHF
TRBV11-2,TRBD1,NA,TRBJ1-2,TGTGCCAGCACCCTTAGAGACAGGGGGCTCGTTTATGGCTACACCTTC,CASTLRDRGLVYGYTF
TRBV19,TRBD2,once,TRBJ2-1,TGTGCCAGTAGATCGGGACTAGCGGGATACAATGAGCAGTTCTTC,CASRSGLAGYNEQFF
TRBV28,NA,NA,TRBJ2-2,TGTGCCAGCAGTTCCCGTCCGGGCACCGGGAGCACCGGGGAGCTGTTTTTT,CASSSRPGTGSTGELFF
TRBV30,TRBD1,NA,TRBJ1-2,TGTGCCTGGTCAACTACAGGGGGCCATGGCTACACCTTC,CAWSTTGGHGYTF
TRBV6-1,NA,NA,TRBJ1-5,TGTGCCAGCAGTGGAAGCCCTCTCGTCCAGGGTAGCAATCAGCCCCAGCATTTT,CASSGSPLVQGSNQPQHF
TRBV27,TRBD2,few,TRBJ2-1,TGTGCCAGCAGTTGGACTAGCGGGAGAAATGAGCAGTTCTTC,CASSWTSGRNEQFF
TRBV29-1,NA,few,TRBJ2-2,TGCAGCGTTGGTTCGGGACAGAACACCGGGGAGCTGTTTTTT,CSVGSGQNTGELFF
TRBV4-2,NA,few,TRBJ1-5,TGTGCCAGCAGCCAAGATGGCAGGGGTCAGCCCCAGCATTTT,CASSQDGRGQPQHF
TRBV7-9,TRBD2,NA,TRBJ2-7,TGTGCCAGCAGCCCGCGGGGACTAGCGAATTACGAGCAGTACTTC,CASSPRGLANYEQYF
TRBV2,TRBD2,few,TRBJ2-1,TGTGCCAGCAGTGGCCTAGCGGGCCCCTACAATGAGCAGTTCTTC,CASSGLAGPYNEQFF
TRBV27,TRBD2,NA,TRBJ2-7,TGTGCCAGCCGCGAGCGGGAGGCCTACGAGCAGTACTTC,CASREREAYEQYF
TRBV15,NA,NA,TRBJ2-7,TGTGCCACCAGCAGAGATACAGGGGATAAAGGGGGGATATACGAGCAGTACTTC,CATSRDTGDKGGIYEQYF
TRBV20-1,TRBD1,NA,TRBJ1-1,TGCAGTGCTCGGGGTGGGACAGCAGCTTTCTTT,CSARGGTAAFF
TRBV29-1,NA,NA,TRBJ2-3,TGCAGCGTTGAAGGCGGTTACACAGATACGCAGTATTTT,CSVEGGYTDTQYF
TRBV2,NA,NA,TRBJ2-5,TGTGCCAGCAGTGAATACAGTCAAGAGACCCAGTACTTC,CASSEYSQETQYF
TRBV7-6,NA,few,TRBJ2-5,TGTGCCAGCAGCTTAGCGGCGGTGGAGACCCAGTACTTC,CASSLAAVETQYF
TRBV13,NA,few,TRBJ1-2,TGTGCCAGCAGCCTTCTAGCCTCTAACTATGGCTACACCTTC,CASSLLASNYGYTF
TRBV4-2,TRBD2,few,TRBJ2-7,TGTGCCAGCAGCAACCCCGGGACTAGAGGTTCCGAGCAGTACTTC,CASSNPGTRGSEQYF
TRBV4-3,TRBD2,NA,TRBJ2-1,TGCGCCAGCAGCCAAGATAGGCGGGAGGCCTACAATGAGCAGTTCTTC,CASSQDRREAYNEQFF
TRBV5-4,NA,NA,TRBJ2-4,TGTGCCAGCAGCGTCGCCCCCCAGGGGTTCGAAAACATTCAGTACTTC,CASSVAPQGFENIQYF
TRBV18,NA,NA,TRBJ2-7,TGTGCCAGCTCACCACCCCAGAATCCCCTCGAGCAGTACTTC,CASSPPQNPLEQYF
TRBV9,NA,NA,TRBJ1-4,TGTGCCAGCAGCGTAGCTCCAGCAACTAATGAAAAACTGTTTTTT,CASSVAPATNEKLFF
TRBV18,NA,NA,TRBJ1-1,TGTGCCAGCTCACGGTTATTGGTTTTCAGGGAACAAGCTTTCTTT,CASSRLLVFREQAFF
TRBV30,TRBD2,few,TRBJ2-3,TGTGCCTGGAGTGTTGGAACTAGCGGGGGGTTCACAGATACGCAGTATTTT,CAWSVGTSGGFTDTQYF
TRBV7-8,NA,NA,TRBJ2-1,TGTGCCAGCAGCTCCCTCCTTAGCGCCCAGACCTACAATGAGCAGTTCTTC,CASSSLLSAQTYNEQFF
TRBV11-2,NA,NA,TRBJ2-5,TGTGCCAGCAGCTTCTCCCCCGAAGAGACCCAGTACTTC,CASSFSPEETQYF
TRBV10-3,TRBD1,NA,TRBJ1-1,TGTGCCATCAGCGCGACAGGGAGCCTAAACACTGAAGCTTTCTTT,CAISATGSLNTEAFF
TRBV7-3,NA,few,TRBJ1-1,TGTGCCAGCAGCTCCATGGGGGCGGCTGATGAAGCTTTCTTT,CASSSMGAADEAFF
TRBV5-1,NA,NA,TRBJ2-1,TGCGCCAGCAGCTTGGTTCTAGCGAATAACAATGAGCAGTTCTTC,CASSLVLANNNEQFF
TRBV18,NA,few,TRBJ1-1,TGTGCCAGCTCACCTGAGAGGATAAACACTGAAGCTTTCTTT,CASSPERINTEAFF
TRBV2,TRBD2,few,TRBJ2-3,TGTGCCAGCAGCGATGAAGCGGGAGGGGGAAATACGCAGTATTTT,CASSDEAGGGNTQYF
TRBV28,NA,NA,TRBJ1-1,TGTGCCAGCAGTTTACGGGAACTTGAAGCTTTCTTT,CASSLRELEAFF
TRBV7-9,NA,few,TRBJ1-2,TGTGCCAGCAGCTCAAACGCCGGGGGGCCCTTGTATGGCTACACCTTC,CASSSNAGGPLYGYTF
TRBV5-1,TRBD2,NA,TRBJ2-1,TGCGCCAGCAGCTTGGTGCCTAGCGGGAATAACTACAATGAGCAGTTCTTC,CASSLVPSGNNYNEQFF
TRBV6-5,NA,NA,TRBJ2-3,TGTGCCAGCAGTTCACAGGAAGATACGCAGTATTTT,CASSSQEDTQYF
TRBV7-9,TRBD2,NA,TRBJ2-7,TGTGCCAGCAGCTTAGCTTTAAGCGGGAGGATCAACGAGCAGTACTTC,CASSLALSGRINEQYF
TRBV15,NA,NA,TRBJ2-7,TGTGCCACCAGCAGAGATTCCGGCGGGTCCTACGAGCAGTACTTC,CATSRDSGGSYEQYF
TRBV9,NA,NA,TRBJ1-5,TGTGCCAGCAGCGTAGCCCCCTCCAATCAGCCCCAGCATTTT,CASSVAPSNQPQHF
TRBV5-1,NA,NA,TRBJ1-2,TGCGCCAGCAGCTTGGGACAGATCTATGGCTACACCTTC,CASSLGQIYGYTF
TRBV7-6,TRBD1,few,TRBJ2-5,TGTGCCAGCAGCCGTGGGGACAGGGGGGAGACCCAGTACTTC,CASSRGDRGETQYF